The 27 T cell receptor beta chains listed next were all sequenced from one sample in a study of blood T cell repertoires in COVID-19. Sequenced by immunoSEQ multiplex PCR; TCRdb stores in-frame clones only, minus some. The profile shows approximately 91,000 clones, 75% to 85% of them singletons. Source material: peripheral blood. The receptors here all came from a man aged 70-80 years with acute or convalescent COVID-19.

The DNA of the CDR3 is TGTGCCAGCAGTTTCGGGACTACCCTAAGGGGTGAGCAGTTCTTC. Translation: CASSFGTTLRGEQFF. This sequence joins TRBV6-5 and TRBJ2-1; 7 bases are a match to TRBD2. The CDR3 covers 15 residues. Germline V gene sequence: CDR1 MNHEY, CDR2 SVGAGI. J lost 9 bases, V lost 4 bases, and 12 bases had no gene match.

CDR3 nucleotides: TGTGCCAGCAGCGTAGCTACGAGGGAGACCCAGTACTTC. Its protein product is CASSVATRETQYF. The chain carries TRBV9 and TRBJ2-5, with no clear D. This CDR3 contains 13 residues. V was shortened by 0 bases and J by 5 bases, with 8 bases between the two germline ends. The germline V gene has CDR1 SGDLS and CDR2 YYNGEE.

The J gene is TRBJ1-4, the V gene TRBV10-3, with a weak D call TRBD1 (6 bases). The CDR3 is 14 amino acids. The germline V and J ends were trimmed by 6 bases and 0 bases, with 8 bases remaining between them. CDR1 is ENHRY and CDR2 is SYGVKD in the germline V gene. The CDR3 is CAISGTSTNEKLFF. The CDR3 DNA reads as TGTGCCATCAGCGGGACATCAACTAATGAAAAACTGTTTTTT.

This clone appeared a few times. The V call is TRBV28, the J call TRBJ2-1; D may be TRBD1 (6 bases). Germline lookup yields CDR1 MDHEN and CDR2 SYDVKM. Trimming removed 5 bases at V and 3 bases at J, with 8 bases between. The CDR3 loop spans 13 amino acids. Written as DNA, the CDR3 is TGTGCCAGCAGTCCGACAGGCTACAATGAGCAGTTCTTC. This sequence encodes CASSPTGYNEQFF.

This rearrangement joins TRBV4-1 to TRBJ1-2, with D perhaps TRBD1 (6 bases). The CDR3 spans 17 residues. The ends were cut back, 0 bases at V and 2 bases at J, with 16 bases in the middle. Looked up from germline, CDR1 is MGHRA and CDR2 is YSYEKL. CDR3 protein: CASSQEGAGTLNYGYTF. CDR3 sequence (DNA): TGCGCCAGCAGCCAAGAGGGGGCAGGGACCCTAAACTATGGCTACACCTTC.

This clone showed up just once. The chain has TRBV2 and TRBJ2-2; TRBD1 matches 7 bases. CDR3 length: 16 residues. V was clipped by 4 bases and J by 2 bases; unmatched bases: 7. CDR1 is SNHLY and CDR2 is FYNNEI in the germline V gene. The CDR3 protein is CASSGQGIGNTGELFF. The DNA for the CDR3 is TGTGCCAGCAGTGGACAGGGTATAGGAAACACCGGGGAGCTGTTTTTT.

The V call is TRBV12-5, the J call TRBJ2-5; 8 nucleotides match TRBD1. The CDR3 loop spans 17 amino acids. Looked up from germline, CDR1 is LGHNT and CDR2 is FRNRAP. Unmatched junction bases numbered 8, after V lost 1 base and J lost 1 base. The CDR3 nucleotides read TGTGCTAGTGGTTTGGGAAGACAGGGGCACCTCCAAGAGACCCAGTACTTC. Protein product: CASGLGRQGHLQETQYF.

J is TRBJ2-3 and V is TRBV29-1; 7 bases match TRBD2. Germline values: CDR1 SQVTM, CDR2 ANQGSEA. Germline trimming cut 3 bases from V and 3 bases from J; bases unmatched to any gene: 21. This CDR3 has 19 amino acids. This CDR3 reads CSVEDPPHQKREWTDTQYF. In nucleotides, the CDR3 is TGCAGCGTTGAGGACCCCCCGCACCAAAAGCGGGAATGGACAGATACGCAGTATTTT.

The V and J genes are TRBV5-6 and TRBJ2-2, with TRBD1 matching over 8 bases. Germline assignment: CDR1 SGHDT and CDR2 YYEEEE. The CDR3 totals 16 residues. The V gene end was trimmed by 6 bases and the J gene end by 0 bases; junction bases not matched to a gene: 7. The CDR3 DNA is TGTGCCAGCAACCAGGACAGGGCCTCGAACACCGGGGAGCTGTTTTTT. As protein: CASNQDRASNTGELFF.

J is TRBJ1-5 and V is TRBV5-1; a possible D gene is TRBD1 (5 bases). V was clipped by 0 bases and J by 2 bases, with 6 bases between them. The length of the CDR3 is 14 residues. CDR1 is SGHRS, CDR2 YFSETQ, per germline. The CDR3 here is CASSLEQGNQPQHF. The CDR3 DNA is TGCGCCAGCAGCTTGGAACAGGGCAATCAGCCCCAGCATTTT.

The CDR3 sequence is CASSPPFFLSGRNSYNEQFF. CDR3 nucleotide sequence: TGTGCCAGCTCACCACCTTTTTTCCTTAGCGGGAGGAACTCCTACAATGAGCAGTTCTTC. J is TRBJ2-1 and V is TRBV18; TRBD2 matches 10 bases. Germline V gene lookup returns CDR1 KGHSH and CDR2 LQKENI. Trimming at V came to 0 bases and at J to 0 bases, leaving 11 bases not matched to a gene. This CDR3 has 20 amino acids.

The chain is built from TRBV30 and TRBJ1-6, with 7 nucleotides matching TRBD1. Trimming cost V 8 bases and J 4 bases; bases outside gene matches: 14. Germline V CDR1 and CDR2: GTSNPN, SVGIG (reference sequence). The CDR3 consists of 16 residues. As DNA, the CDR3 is TGTGCCGGTCGGACAGGCCCACAACCATATAATTCACCCCTCCACTTT. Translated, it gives CAGRTGPQPYNSPLHF. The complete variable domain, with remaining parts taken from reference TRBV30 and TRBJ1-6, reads SQTIHQWPATLVQPVGSPLSLECTVEGTSNPNLYWYRQAAGRGLQLLFYSVGIGQISSEVPQNLSASRPQDRQFILSSKKLLLSDSGFYLCAGRTGPQPYNSPLHFGNGTRLTVT.

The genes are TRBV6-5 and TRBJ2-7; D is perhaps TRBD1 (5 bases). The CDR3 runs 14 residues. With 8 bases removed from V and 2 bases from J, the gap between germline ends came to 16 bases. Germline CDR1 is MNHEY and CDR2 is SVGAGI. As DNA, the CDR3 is TGTGCCAGCGCGAAAGGGGCGCGTGCCTACGAGCAGTACTTC. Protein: CASAKGARAYEQYF.

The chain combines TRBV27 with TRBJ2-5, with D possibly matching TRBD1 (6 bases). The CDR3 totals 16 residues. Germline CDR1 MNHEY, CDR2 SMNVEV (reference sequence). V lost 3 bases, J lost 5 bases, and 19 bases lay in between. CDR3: CASSFIPRGSRETQYF. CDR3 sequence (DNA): TGTGCCAGCAGTTTCATTCCCAGGGGCTCCCGGGAGACCCAGTACTTC.

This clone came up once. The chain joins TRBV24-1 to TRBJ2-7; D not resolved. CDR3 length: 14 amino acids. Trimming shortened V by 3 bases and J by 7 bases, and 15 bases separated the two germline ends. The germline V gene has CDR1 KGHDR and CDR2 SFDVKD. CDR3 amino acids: CATSDPTMPEEQYF. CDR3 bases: TGTGCCACCAGTGATCCGACAATGCCTGAGGAGCAGTACTTC.

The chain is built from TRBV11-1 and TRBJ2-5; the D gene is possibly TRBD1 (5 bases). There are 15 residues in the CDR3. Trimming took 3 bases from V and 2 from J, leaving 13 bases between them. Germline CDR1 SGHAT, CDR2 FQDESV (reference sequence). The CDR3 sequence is CASSFQGSRQETQYF. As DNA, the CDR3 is TGTGCCAGCAGCTTCCAGGGTAGTCGGCAAGAGACCCAGTACTTC.

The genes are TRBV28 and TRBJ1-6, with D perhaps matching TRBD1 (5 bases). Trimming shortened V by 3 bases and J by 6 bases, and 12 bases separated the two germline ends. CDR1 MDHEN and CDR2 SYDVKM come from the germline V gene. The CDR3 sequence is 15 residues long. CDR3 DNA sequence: TGTGCCAGCAGTTTTAACGGACAATCTAATTCACCCCTCCACTTT. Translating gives CASSFNGQSNSPLHF.

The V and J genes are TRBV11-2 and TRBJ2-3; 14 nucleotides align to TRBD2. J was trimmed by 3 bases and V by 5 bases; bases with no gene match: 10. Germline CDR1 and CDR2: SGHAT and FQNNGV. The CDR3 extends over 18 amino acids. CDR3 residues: CASSLLTGTSGRTDTQYF. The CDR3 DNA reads TGTGCCAGCAGCCTCCTAACCGGGACTAGCGGGAGAACAGATACGCAGTATTTT. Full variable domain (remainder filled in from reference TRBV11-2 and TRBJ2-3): EAGVAQSPRYKIIEKRQSVAFWCNPISGHATLYWYQQILGQGPKLLIQFQNNGVVDDSQLPKDRFSAERLKGVDSTLKIQPAKLEDSAVYLCASSLLTGTSGRTDTQYFGPGTRLTVL.

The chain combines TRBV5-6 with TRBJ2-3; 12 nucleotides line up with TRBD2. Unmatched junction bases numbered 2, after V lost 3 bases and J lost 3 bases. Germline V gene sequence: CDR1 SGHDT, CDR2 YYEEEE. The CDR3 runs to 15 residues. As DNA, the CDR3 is TGTGCCAGCAGCTCCGGGACTAGCGGGACAGATACGCAGTATTTT. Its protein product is CASSSGTSGTDTQYF.

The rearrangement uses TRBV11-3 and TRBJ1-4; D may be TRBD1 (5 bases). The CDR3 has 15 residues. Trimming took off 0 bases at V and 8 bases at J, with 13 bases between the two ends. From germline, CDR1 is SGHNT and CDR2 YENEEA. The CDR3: CASSLDRVRREKLFF. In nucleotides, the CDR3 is TGTGCCAGCAGCTTAGACAGGGTTCGACGGGAAAAACTGTTTTTT.

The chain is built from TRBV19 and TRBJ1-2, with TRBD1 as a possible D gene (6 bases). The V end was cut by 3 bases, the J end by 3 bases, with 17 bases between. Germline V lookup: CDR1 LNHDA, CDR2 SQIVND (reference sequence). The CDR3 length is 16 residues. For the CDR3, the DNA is TGTGCCAGTAGTATGGGGAACTGGGAGGGGGACTATGGCTACACCTTC. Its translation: CASSMGNWEGDYGYTF.

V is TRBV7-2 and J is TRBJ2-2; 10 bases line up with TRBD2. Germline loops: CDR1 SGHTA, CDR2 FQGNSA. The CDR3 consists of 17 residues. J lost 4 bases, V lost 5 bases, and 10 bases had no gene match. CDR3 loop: CASSARSGTSATGELFF. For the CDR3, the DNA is TGTGCCAGCAGCGCGCGCTCCGGGACTAGCGCCACCGGGGAGCTGTTTTTT.

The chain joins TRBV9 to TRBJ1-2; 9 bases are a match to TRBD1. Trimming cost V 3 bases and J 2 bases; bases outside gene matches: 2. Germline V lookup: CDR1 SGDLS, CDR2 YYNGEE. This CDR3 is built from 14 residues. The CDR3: CASSAGQGNYGYTF. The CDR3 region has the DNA TGTGCCAGCAGCGCCGGACAGGGGAACTATGGCTACACCTTC.

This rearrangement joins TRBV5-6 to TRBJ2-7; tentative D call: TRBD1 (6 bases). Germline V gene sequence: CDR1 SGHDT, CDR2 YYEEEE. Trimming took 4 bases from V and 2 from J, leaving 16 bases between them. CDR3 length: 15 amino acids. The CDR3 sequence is CASSPWTAAAYEQYF. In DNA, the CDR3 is TGTGCCAGCAGCCCGTGGACAGCTGCTGCCTACGAGCAGTACTTC.

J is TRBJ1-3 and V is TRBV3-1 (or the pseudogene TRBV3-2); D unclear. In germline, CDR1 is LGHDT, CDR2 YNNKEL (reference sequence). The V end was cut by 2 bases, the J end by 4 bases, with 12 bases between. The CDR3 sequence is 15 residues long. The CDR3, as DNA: TGTGCCAGCAGCCAATTTCAGGCCCGCGGAAACACCATATATTTT. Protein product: CASSQFQARGNTIYF.

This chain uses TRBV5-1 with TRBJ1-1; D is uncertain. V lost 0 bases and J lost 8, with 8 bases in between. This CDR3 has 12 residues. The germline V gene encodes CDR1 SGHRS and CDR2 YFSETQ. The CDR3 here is CASSLGVGEAFF. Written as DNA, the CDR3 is TGCGCCAGCAGCTTGGGGGTGGGCGAAGCTTTCTTT.

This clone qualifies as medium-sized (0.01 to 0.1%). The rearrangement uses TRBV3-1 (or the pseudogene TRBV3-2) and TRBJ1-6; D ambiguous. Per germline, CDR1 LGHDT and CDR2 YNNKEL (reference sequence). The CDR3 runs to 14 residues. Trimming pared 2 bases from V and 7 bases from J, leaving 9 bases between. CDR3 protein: CASSQTTRNSPLHF. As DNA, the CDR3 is TGTGCCAGCAGCCAAACGACCAGGAATTCACCCCTCCACTTT.